Shown below are 24 T cell receptor beta chains from a single sample sequenced in a study of beta chain features in type 1 diabetes. Findings and limits, study-wide: For Type 1 diabetes patients, all four CD4+ subsets carried TCRB CDR3s that were moderately but significantly shorter.

These TCRs' antigens remain unknown. The study reverse transcribed the entire isolated RNA, so it sequenced expressed TCRB transcripts. Repertoires were generated with immunoSEQ multiplex PCR, while TCRdb's copy carries only in-frame clones and drops some. The data show hundreds of thousands of clones, 13% seen once. What was sequenced was naive CD4+ T cells from blood. The receptors here all came from a man aged 18 to 29 with type 1 diabetes.

The V and J genes are TRBV18 and TRBJ2-7; 7 bases match TRBD1. The length of the CDR3 is 15 residues. Losses at the gene ends were 3 bases for V and 6 bases for J; bases not matched to a gene: 11. Germline-derived CDR1 and CDR2 are KGHSH and LQKENI. The CDR3 reads CASSPGTVAALEQYF. The DNA of the CDR3 is TGTGCCAGCTCACCGGGGACAGTGGCGGCTCTCGAGCAGTACTTC.

Turning to this clone: The same CDR3 is also encoded by other DNA sequences in this sample. The CDR3 sequence: CASSLDGGTEAFF. The CDR3, as DNA: TGTGCCAGCAGCTTAGATGGGGGGACTGAAGCTTTCTTT. The genes are TRBV7-9 and TRBJ1-1; a possible D gene is TRBD1 (5 bases). Germline-derived CDR1 and CDR2 are SEHNR and FQNEAQ (reference sequence). CDR3 length: 13 amino acids. With 1 base removed from V and 5 bases from J, the gap between germline ends came to 8 bases.

The rearrangement links TRBV10-3 to TRBJ1-3; the D gene is possibly TRBD1 (5 bases). V shed 0 bases and J shed 6 bases, with 6 bases lying between them. The CDR3 sequence is 13 residues long. Germline lookup yields CDR1 ENHRY and CDR2 SYGVKD. CDR3 bases: TGTGCCATCAGTGAGTCAGGGACAAACACCATATATTTT. Amino acids: CAISESGTNTIYF.

V is TRBV18 and J is TRBJ2-7; a weak D match, TRBD2 (5 bases). V lost 2 bases and J lost 6, with 11 bases in between. The CDR3 consists of 13 residues. From germline, CDR1 is KGHSH and CDR2 LQKENI. CDR3 region: CASSPSGGSEQYF. DNA of the CDR3: TGTGCCAGCTCACCATCCGGTGGGAGCGAGCAGTACTTC.

This clone was detected a few times. V gene TRBV5-1 combines with J gene TRBJ2-7; TRBD2 is a possible D gene (6 bases). Germline V gene data show CDR1 as SGHRS and CDR2 as YFSETQ. Between the trimmed V and J ends, which lost 1 base and 5 bases, there was a span of 16 bases. The length of the CDR3 is 15 residues. This CDR3 reads CASSLSSGVLDEQYF. The CDR3 coding sequence is TGCGCCAGCAGCTTGTCATCGGGGGTTCTCGACGAGCAGTACTTC.

V is TRBV5-1 and J is TRBJ2-2, with a weak D call TRBD1 (5 bases). The CDR3 is 14 amino acids. Trimming took off 4 bases at V and 8 bases at J, with 15 bases between the two ends. The germline V gene encodes CDR1 SGHRS and CDR2 YFSETQ. CDR3 sequence reads: CASSAGPSQGELFF. Here the CDR3 DNA reads TGCGCCAGCAGCGCAGGGCCGTCCCAGGGGGAGCTGTTTTTT.

This sequence joins TRBV6-5 and TRBJ1-1; no clear D gene. CDR3 size: 14 residues. CDR1 is MNHEY, CDR2 SVGAGI, per germline. V gave up 5 bases and J gave up 1 base, with 11 bases separating them. The CDR3 DNA sequence: TGTGCCAGCAGTCCCCTTTACAAGAACACTGAAGCTTTCTTT. It yields the protein CASSPLYKNTEAFF.

The CDR3 DNA sequence: TGTGCCTGGAGTCGACGAGGGCTGGAGACCCAGTACTTC. Translated: CAWSRRGLETQYF. The V and J genes are TRBV30 and TRBJ2-5; tentatively, D is TRBD2 (5 bases). CDR3 size: 13 residues. With 2 bases removed from V and 5 bases from J, the gap between germline ends came to 12 bases. CDR1 is GTSNPN and CDR2 is SVGIG in the germline V gene (reference sequence). Complete variable domain (other parts from reference TRBV30 and TRBJ2-5): SQTIHQWPATLVQPVGSPLSLECTVEGTSNPNLYWYRQAAGRGLQLLFYSVGIGQISSEVPQNLSASRPQDRQFILSSKKLLLSDSGFYLCAWSRRGLETQYFGPGTRLLVL.

V gene TRBV4-1 combines with J gene TRBJ2-2; D not resolved. V shed 3 bases and J shed 6 bases, with 14 bases lying between them. Germline CDR1 MGHRA, CDR2 YSYEKL. This CDR3 comprises 15 residues. This chain's CDR3 is CASSHVETPSGELFF. CDR3 nucleotide sequence: TGCGCCAGCAGCCATGTTGAAACGCCTTCCGGGGAGCTGTTTTTT.

The V call is TRBV30, the J call TRBJ1-5, with 8 bases identical to TRBD1. Germline CDR1 GTSNPN, CDR2 SVGIG (reference sequence). Unmatched junction bases numbered 10, after V lost 5 bases and J lost 4 bases. The CDR3 is 15 amino acids. In DNA form, the CDR3 reads TGTGCCTGGGGTGGGGGACAGGTGACAAATCAGCCCCAGCATTTT. Encoded protein: CAWGGGQVTNQPQHF.

This clone has more than one count but fewer than ten. The J gene is TRBJ1-4, the V gene TRBV11-2, with 9 positions matching TRBD1. Germline values: CDR1 SGHAT, CDR2 FQNNGV. V lost 7 bases and J lost 8; bases outside the gene matches: 8. The CDR3 consists of 14 residues. CDR3 region: CASTPGQGYEKLFF. The CDR3 nucleotides read TGTGCCAGCACCCCAGGACAGGGGTACGAAAAACTGTTTTTT.

This clone was seen a handful of times. The rearrangement links TRBV25-1 to TRBJ1-4; D gene uncertain. CDR1 and CDR2 from the germline V gene are MGHDK and SYGVNS. V was cut by 4 bases and J by 3 bases, with 12 bases left in between. The CDR3 has 15 amino acids. CDR3 bases: TGTGCCAGCAGTGCTTACGGACCCTCTAATGAAAAACTGTTTTTT. This gives the protein CASSAYGPSNEKLFF.

V is TRBV5-6 and J is TRBJ2-5, with 8 positions matching TRBD2. This CDR3 spans 15 amino acids. The germline CDR1 and CDR2 sequences are SGHDT and YYEEEE. V lost 1 base to trimming and J lost 3 bases; unmatched junction nucleotides: 5. CDR3 residues: CASSLLTSDKETQYF. The DNA of the CDR3 is TGTGCCAGCAGCTTGTTGACTAGCGATAAAGAGACCCAGTACTTC.

This clone occurred a few times. This rearrangement joins TRBV10-3 to TRBJ1-1, with D possibly TRBD1 on 6 matching bases. In germline, CDR1 is ENHRY, CDR2 SYGVKD. This CDR3 is built from 15 residues. V was shortened by 7 bases and J by 4 bases, with 19 bases between the two germline ends. The CDR3 coding sequence is TGTGCCATCACTCCCGGTGACACAGGGATCACTGAAGCTTTCTTT. It translates to CAITPGDTGITEAFF.

This clone appeared a few times. V usage is TRBV30 and J usage is TRBJ2-5, with D maybe TRBD2 (6 bases). V was clipped by 1 base and J by 5 bases, with 11 bases between them. The CDR3 extends over 13 amino acids. In germline, CDR1 is GTSNPN, CDR2 SVGIG (reference sequence). The CDR3 protein is CAWSGLGGETQYF. The DNA for the CDR3 is TGTGCCTGGAGTGGACTAGGAGGGGAGACCCAGTACTTC.

This chain links TRBV19 with TRBJ2-1, with D unclear. Germline CDR1 LNHDA, CDR2 SQIVND (reference sequence). This CDR3 has 13 amino acids. Between the trimmed V and J ends, which lost 3 bases and 2 bases, there was a span of 5 bases. The CDR3 sequence is CASSMAAYNEQFF. In DNA form, the CDR3 reads TGTGCCAGTAGTATGGCAGCCTACAATGAGCAGTTCTTC.

This clone has a handful of counts. The chain has TRBV18 and TRBJ1-2; D remains unclear. The CDR3 sequence is 12 residues long. The germline gives CDR1 KGHSH, CDR2 LQKENI. V shed 2 bases and J shed 3 bases, with 4 bases lying between them. This chain's CDR3 is CASSPGDYGYTF. As DNA, the CDR3 is TGTGCCAGCTCACCAGGGGACTATGGCTACACCTTC.

This clone turned up a few times. The gene calls are TRBV5-1 and TRBJ2-1, with TRBD1 matching over 7 bases. Losses at the gene ends were 3 bases for V and 5 bases for J; bases not matched to a gene: 11. CDR1 and CDR2 (germline): SGHRS, YFSETQ. The CDR3 is 16 residues long. The CDR3 bases are TGCGCCAGCAGCTCCCAACCGGGACAGACTAACAATGAGCAGTTCTTC. It specifies CASSSQPGQTNNEQFF.

For this clone: At one boundary the junction diverges from the germline segment, which might be a read error. This chain joins TRBV7-7 and TRBJ2-2; D possibly uses TRBD1 or TRBD2 (5 bases each). This CDR3 region has 16 residues. Germline-derived CDR1 and CDR2 are SSHAT and FNYEAQ (reference sequence). Here the CDR3 DNA reads TGTGCTAGCAGCTTAGGTGGGACGGCGAACACCGGGGAGCTGTTTTTT. It yields the protein CASSLGGTANTGELFF.

In its sample, this clone was seen a few times. The germline gene is not matched at one end of the junction; a read error may be the cause. The rearrangement joins TRBV19 to TRBJ1-1; no firm D call. Germline assignment: CDR1 LNHDA and CDR2 SQIVND (reference sequence). The CDR3 covers 14 residues. Written as DNA, the CDR3 is TGTGCCAGCAAGATCCGACCGGCGAACGCTGAAGCTTTCTTT. It codes for CASKIRPANAEAFF.

This sequence joins TRBV7-2 and TRBJ2-5; D assignment may be TRBD1 or TRBD2 (5 bases each). Looked up from germline, CDR1 is SGHTA and CDR2 is FQGNSA. With 2 bases removed from V and 4 bases from J, the gap between germline ends came to 17 bases. CDR3 size: 16 residues. The CDR3 coding sequence is TGTGCCAGCAGCTTAATGAGACGGGACCGGGGAGAGACCCAGTACTTC. As protein: CASSLMRRDRGETQYF.

The chain has TRBV7-2 and TRBJ2-7; D might be TRBD2 (6 bases). CDR3 size: 18 residues. Trimming pared 5 bases from V and 2 bases from J, leaving 25 bases between. Germline CDR1 is SGHTA and CDR2 is FQGNSA. The CDR3 sequence: CASSPVAVAVTRTYEQYF. The CDR3 DNA is TGTGCCAGCAGCCCCGTCGCAGTAGCGGTCACTAGAACCTACGAGCAGTACTTC.

The chain is built from TRBV6-5 and TRBJ1-3, with D possibly TRBD1 on 5 matching bases. V was clipped by 5 bases and J by 0 bases, with 11 bases between them. The CDR3 is made up of 15 amino acids. Germline V gene sequence: CDR1 MNHEY, CDR2 SVGAGI. CDR3 sequence (DNA): TGTGCCAGCAGTCCTACAGGCCTCTCTGGAAACACCATATATTTT. Amino acids: CASSPTGLSGNTIYF.

The V call is TRBV10-3, the J call TRBJ2-1, with D perhaps matching TRBD1 (6 bases). This CDR3 comprises 17 residues. Germline V lookup: CDR1 ENHRY, CDR2 SYGVKD. V lost 3 bases, J lost 7 bases, and 22 bases lay in between. CDR3 sequence reads: CAISDPILQGLRNEQFF. The CDR3 DNA sequence: TGTGCCATCAGTGACCCTATCCTCCAGGGGTTAAGAAATGAGCAGTTCTTC.